The TCR beta chain described here comes from a study of Graves' ophthalmopathy and Graves' hyperthyroidism. Overall study: Researchers obtained peripheral blood at initial diagnosis, before any treatment had begun. Overall study results and limits: Discriminating ophthalmopathy from stable hyperthyroidism, a 13-signature model attained a sensitivity of about 88% and a specificity of about 79%.

Comment on this clonotype: Its cognate antigen is unknown. Mismatch with germline at one junction end may stem from a read error.

Amplification from RNA transcripts yielded the TCR beta CDR3 regions. The authors performed first-round RT-PCR with HTBI primers and then a second-round multiplex PCR. TCRdb reprocessed the multiplex PCR reads via MiXCR and lists one record per CDR3 protein. The data contain 260,000 or so distinct CDR3 sequences, 40% to 50% of them singletons. Diagnostic conclusions were grounded in clinical symptoms, serum thyroxine, TRAb, thyroid ultrasound and orbital computed tomography. PBMCs came from roughly 10 ml of fresh peripheral blood. CDR3 length: 12 amino acids. From germline, CDR1 is SEHNR and CDR2 FQNEAQ (reference sequence).

The chain uses TRBV7-9 and TRBJ2-6, with a tentative D call TRBD1 (6 bases). Sequencing was performed on peripheral blood. The receptor was derived from an adult man with Graves' ophthalmopathy. The CDR3 DNA reads TGTGCCAGCAGCCCCCCCGGGGACACTGAAGCTTTC. It yields the protein CASSPPGDTEAF.